These 22 T cell receptor beta chains came from one sample sequenced in a study of response to subunit inactivated influenza vaccine. Via MiXCR, TCRdb re-called the RT-PCR reads, giving one row per CDR3 protein. Seen here are 550,000 to 650,000 distinct CDR3 sequences, over 9.5% observed once, and the top ten hold roughly a tenth. The material sequenced was PBMCs from blood, taken on the day of vaccination. The receptors here all came from a man in his fifties or sixties who received an inactivated influenza vaccine.

This clonotype appeared a few times. The V call is TRBV13, the J call TRBJ2-5; D is unclear. The CDR3 is 12 amino acids. Per the germline V gene, CDR1 is PRHDT and CDR2 is FYEKMQ (reference sequence). The V and J ends lost 4 bases and 5 bases respectively, with 8 bases between them. The CDR3 DNA reads TGTGCCAGCAGCTGGGCAACGGAGACCCAGTACTTC. It is translated as CASSWATETQYF.

This clonotype was observed a handful of times. This chain uses TRBV29-1 with TRBJ2-7; a weak D match, TRBD1 (5 bases). The CDR3 spans 13 residues. The germline V gene has CDR1 SQVTM and CDR2 ANQGSEA. Deletions cut 0 bases from V and 3 bases from J, with 9 bases between. In nucleotides, the CDR3 is TGCAGCGTTGAAGAAGGGGTTCGCTACGAGCAGTACTTC. Translation: CSVEEGVRYEQYF.

This clonotype was seen only a few times. DNA for the CDR3: TGTGCCAGCAGCTTGCCATGGTTGGGCACCGGGGAGCTGTTTTTT. Translated: CASSLPWLGTGELFF. V gene TRBV5-6 combines with J gene TRBJ2-2, with D unclear. This CDR3 contains 15 residues. The V end was cut by 1 base, the J end by 4 bases, with 11 bases between. CDR1 is SGHDT and CDR2 is YYEEEE in the germline V gene.

This clonotype was counted at least ten times. The genes are TRBV10-3 and TRBJ1-1, with D tentatively TRBD1 (6 bases). The CDR3 consists of 15 residues. Germline CDR1 reads ENHRY; CDR2 reads SYGVKD. The V end lost 3 bases, the J end lost 0 bases, and 11 bases lay between the germline ends. The CDR3 DNA follows: TGTGCCATCAGTGAAGGGGGGGGGATGAACACTGAAGCTTTCTTT. Amino acids: CAISEGGGMNTEAFF.

V gene TRBV20-1 combines with J gene TRBJ2-3, with unresolved D. CDR3 size: 12 residues. Germline V lookup: CDR1 DFQATT, CDR2 SNEGSKA (reference sequence). V was cut by 2 bases and J by 2 bases, with 5 bases left in between. CDR3 sequence (DNA): TGCAGTGCTAGATTGGCCACAGATACGCAGTATTTT. This gives the protein CSARLATDTQYF.

There are a few counts of this clonotype. The V and J genes are TRBV7-8 and TRBJ1-5; tentatively, D is TRBD1 (6 bases). CDR1 and CDR2 from the germline V gene are SGHVS and FQNEAQ. This CDR3 has 17 residues. Trimming removed 1 base from V and 1 base from J, with 14 bases in between. The CDR3 loop is CASSLDPTGISNQPQHF. In DNA form, the CDR3 reads TGTGCCAGCAGCTTAGACCCTACAGGGATCAGCAATCAGCCCCAGCATTTT.

The sample holds many counts of this clonotype. V gene TRBV7-2 combines with J gene TRBJ2-7; 8 nucleotides line up with TRBD1. V was clipped by 1 base and J by 3 bases; unmatched bases: 2. The germline CDR1 and CDR2 sequences are SGHTA and FQGNSA. The CDR3 extends over 14 amino acids. The CDR3 sequence: CASSLDRGVYEQYF. The CDR3 DNA reads as TGTGCCAGCAGCTTAGACAGGGGGGTCTACGAGCAGTACTTC.

The chain couples TRBV25-1 to TRBJ1-1; TRBD1 agrees at 7 bases. Looked up from germline, CDR1 is MGHDK and CDR2 is SYGVNS. This CDR3 spans 13 amino acids. J gave up 5 bases and V 8 bases, and 8 bases lay outside the gene matches. CDR3 in DNA: TGTGCCAGCGTAGGGGGCGTGGGTACTGAAGCTTTCTTT. The encoded protein is CASVGGVGTEAFF.

The chain recombines TRBV29-1 with TRBJ2-7, with D hard to call. Germline V gene lookup returns CDR1 SQVTM and CDR2 ANQGSEA. Trimming shortened V by 5 bases and J by 1 base, and 9 bases separated the two germline ends. The CDR3 is 12 residues long. The CDR3 is CSVSGNSYEQYF. The CDR3 DNA sequence: TGCAGCGTTTCTGGGAATTCCTACGAGCAGTACTTC.

This clonotype was observed at least ten times. The rearrangement links TRBV7-8 to TRBJ2-7; D not certain. CDR1 SGHVS and CDR2 FQNEAQ come from the germline V gene. V shed 5 bases and J shed 3 bases, with 11 bases lying between them. CDR3 length: 13 residues. CDR3 sequence (DNA): TGTGCCAGCAGCCCCCGACATCTCTACGAGCAGTACTTC. Its translation is CASSPRHLYEQYF. The whole variable domain, remainder taken from reference TRBV7-8 and TRBJ2-7, is GAGVSQSPRYKVAKRGQDVALRCDPISGHVSLFWYQQALGQGPEFLTYFQNEAQLDKSGLPSDRFFAERPEGSVSTLKIQRTQQEDSAVYLCASSPRHLYEQYFGPGTRLTVT.

This clonotype was seen only a few times. The chain combines TRBV24-1 with TRBJ2-5, with 8 bases fitting TRBD2. The CDR3 extends over 16 amino acids. Germline CDR1 is KGHDR and CDR2 is SFDVKD. Unmatched junction bases numbered 4, after V lost 1 base and J lost 1 base. As DNA, the CDR3 is TGTGCCACCAGTGATTTCCCCACTAGCGGCCAAGAGACCCAGTACTTC. The encoded protein is CATSDFPTSGQETQYF.

This chain uses TRBV11-2 with TRBJ2-1, with 9 bases matching TRBD2. CDR1 SGHAT and CDR2 FQNNGV come from the germline V gene. J gave up 6 bases and V 3 bases, and 6 bases lay outside the gene matches. CDR3 length: 15 amino acids. DNA of the CDR3: TGTGCCAGCAGCTTCGGGACTAGCTGGGTCAATGAGCAGTTCTTC. Translated, it gives CASSFGTSWVNEQFF. Looking up the rest from reference TRBV11-2 and TRBJ2-1 gives the full variable domain: EAGVAQSPRYKIIEKRQSVAFWCNPISGHATLYWYQQILGQGPKLLIQFQNNGVVDDSQLPKDRFSAERLKGVDSTLKIQPAKLEDSAVYLCASSFGTSWVNEQFFGPGTRLTVL.

Only a few counts were recorded for this clonotype. This chain joins TRBV9 and TRBJ2-2, with TRBD2 matching 10 bases. Germline loops: CDR1 SGDLS, CDR2 YYNGEE. Germline trimming cut 7 bases from V and 6 bases from J; bases unmatched to any gene: 0. The CDR3 covers 12 residues. CDR3 nucleotide sequence: TGTGCCAGCGGACTAGCGGCCGGGGAGCTGTTTTTT. Its protein is CASGLAAGELFF.

This clonotype was seen once. Since a much larger clone is just one base distant, this may be a read error. The V call is TRBV5-6, the J call TRBJ2-7; D gene uncertain. The germline CDR1 and CDR2 sequences are SGHDT and YYEEEE. The CDR3 is made up of 11 amino acids. The CDR3 loop is CAISLASEQYF. Here the CDR3 DNA reads TGTGCCATCAGCTTGGCGTCCGAGCAGTACTTC.

The V and J genes are TRBV13 and TRBJ2-5; the match to TRBD2 covers 10 bases. Germline trimming cut 4 bases from V and 5 bases from J; bases unmatched to any gene: 4. This CDR3 spans 14 amino acids. Germline CDR1 PRHDT, CDR2 FYEKMQ (reference sequence). The CDR3 DNA follows: TGTGCCAGCAGCTCGGGACTAGCGCCGGAGACCCAGTACTTC. Residues: CASSSGLAPETQYF.

CDR3 loop: CAWGLWTGDSYEQYF. In DNA, the CDR3 is TGTGCCTGGGGTCTTTGGACAGGGGATTCTTACGAGCAGTACTTC. The chain is built from TRBV30 and TRBJ2-7; 9 bases align to TRBD1. Germline V lookup: CDR1 GTSNPN, CDR2 SVGIG (reference sequence). The CDR3 is 15 residues long. V gave up 5 bases and J gave up 4 bases; unmatched junction bases: 12.

In its sample, this clonotype was seen a few times. One junction end does not reproduce the germline sequence, and a read error may be involved. The chain uses TRBV2 and TRBJ2-3; 12 bases agree with TRBD2. The CDR3 sequence is 15 residues long. Germline lookup yields CDR1 SNHLY and CDR2 FYNNEI. Here the CDR3 DNA reads TGTGCCAGCAGAGGGACTAGCGGGCGCACATATACGCAGTATTTT. Translating it yields CASRGTSGRTYTQYF.

This clonotype has more than one count but fewer than ten. J is TRBJ2-7 and V is TRBV29-1; 7 bases agree with TRBD2. The length of the CDR3 is 14 residues. CDR1 is SQVTM and CDR2 is ANQGSEA in the germline V gene. V shed 4 bases, J shed 5 bases, and the junction held 11 bases outside the gene matches. Here the CDR3 reads CSVGEGGESHEQYF. DNA for the CDR3: TGCAGCGTTGGGGAGGGCGGGGAATCTCACGAGCAGTACTTC.

This clonotype was counted only a few times. The V and J genes are TRBV4-2 and TRBJ2-7, with 10 bases aligning to TRBD2. The CDR3 is made up of 15 amino acids. Germline trimming cut 0 bases from V and 4 bases from J; bases unmatched to any gene: 3. The V gene's germline CDR1 is LGHNA and CDR2 YNFKEQ. The CDR3 is CASSQEAGGLYEQYF. In DNA form, the CDR3 reads TGTGCCAGCAGCCAAGAAGCGGGAGGGCTGTACGAGCAGTACTTC.

V gene TRBV20-1 combines with J gene TRBJ2-3; unclear D gene. Deletions cut 7 bases from V and 2 bases from J, with 1 base between. Germline CDR1 DFQATT, CDR2 SNEGSKA (reference sequence). The CDR3 sequence is 9 residues long. CDR3: CSVTDTQYF. In DNA, the CDR3 is TGCAGTGTCACAGATACGCAGTATTTT.

This clonotype was picked up many times. The V and J genes are TRBV9 and TRBJ2-5; no clear D. The CDR3 runs to 14 residues. Germline CDR1 SGDLS, CDR2 YYNGEE. Deletions cut 0 bases from V and 5 bases from J, with 11 bases between. For the CDR3, the DNA is TGTGCCAGCAGCGTAGCTTGGGCAGTCGAGACCCAGTACTTC. Protein product: CASSVAWAVETQYF. Supplemented by reference TRBV9 and TRBJ2-5, the full variable domain reads DSGVTQTPKHLITATGQRVTLRCSPRSGDLSVYWYQQSLDQGLQFLIQYYNGEERAKGNILERFSAQQFPDLHSELNLSSLELGDSALYFCASSVAWAVETQYFGPGTRLLVL.

A few counts support this clonotype. The chain joins TRBV12-3 or TRBV12-4 to TRBJ2-7; a possible D gene is TRBD2 (6 bases). This CDR3 region has 14 residues. V lost 5 bases and J lost 2, with 13 bases in between. The DNA of the CDR3 is TGTGCCAGCAGTCCGGGAGTGGTCCCCTACGAGCAGTACTTC. Encoded protein: CASSPGVVPYEQYF.